One sample yielded the 2 T cell receptor beta chains listed below, sequenced in a study of CD8 T cells in ankylosing spondylitis. TCRdb ran MiXCR on the 5' RACE reads and lists one entry per CDR3 protein. The sample contains 40,000 or so distinct CDR3 sequences, around 2.9% of which appear only once. Sequencing input: blood, either unsorted or a sorted T cell fraction (not recorded which). All receptors derive from a male donor with ankylosing spondylitis or in good health (not recorded which).

This clonotype was seen many times. This chain connects TRBV9 to TRBJ1-1; D unresolved. V lost 0 bases and J 1 base, leaving 13 bases between the germline ends. The CDR3 loop spans 16 amino acids. Germline values: CDR1 SGDLS, CDR2 YYNGEE. The CDR3 DNA reads TGTGCCAGCAGCGTAGGGCCCCGGGCGAAGAACACTGAAGCTTTCTTT. The encoded protein is CASSVGPRAKNTEAFF.

Many counts were recorded for this clonotype. The J gene is TRBJ2-5, the V gene TRBV9; D might be TRBD1 or TRBD2, each matching 6 bases. Germline assignment: CDR1 SGDLS and CDR2 YYNGEE. The CDR3 length is 14 residues. V shed 3 bases and J shed 5 bases, with 14 bases lying between them. The CDR3 protein is CASSGGGGRETQYF. CDR3 bases: TGTGCCAGCAGCGGCGGAGGGGGAAGGGAGACCCAGTACTTC.